This passage covers 23 T cell receptor beta chains from one sample sequenced in a study of long-term antiretroviral therapy in people with HIV. Survey level was the resolution at which the v3.0 immunoSEQ assay ran. Profiling relied on immunoSEQ multiplex PCR, and the TCRdb table lists in-frame clones only, not all of them. The sample shows about 50,000 clones, about 81% of them seen only once. Here the sequenced sample was unsorted PBMCs, taken 0.8 years after starting antiretroviral therapy. These receptors were collected from a woman aged 18-30 years with HIV.

The V gene is TRBV5-1, the J gene TRBJ1-1, with D perhaps matching TRBD1 (5 bases). The V and J ends lost 4 bases and 1 base respectively, with 14 bases between them. The CDR3 has 15 residues. From germline, CDR1 is SGHRS and CDR2 YFSETQ. In nucleotides, the CDR3 is TGCGCCAGCAGCCCCCAGGGAGGCGGGAACACTGAAGCTTTCTTT. As protein: CASSPQGGGNTEAFF.

This chain's CDR3 is CASSVVVATGELFF. The CDR3 nucleotides read TGTGCCAGCAGCGTAGTTGTGGCGACCGGGGAGCTGTTTTTT. The J gene is TRBJ2-2, the V gene TRBV9, with no clear D. V lost 0 bases, J lost 5 bases, and 8 bases lay in between. CDR3 length: 14 amino acids. Germline values: CDR1 SGDLS, CDR2 YYNGEE.

CDR3 region: CASSPLEVSEQYF. For the CDR3, the DNA is TGTGCCAGCAGCCCCCTAGAAGTTTCCGAGCAGTACTTC. The chain joins TRBV13 to TRBJ2-7; D is undetermined. V lost 5 bases and J lost 6, with 14 bases in between. This CDR3 is built from 13 residues. The germline CDR1 and CDR2 sequences are PRHDT and FYEKMQ (reference sequence).

The gene calls are TRBV18 and TRBJ2-5; D unclear. The length of the CDR3 is 15 residues. Trimming removed 3 bases from V and 1 base from J, with 12 bases in between. Looked up from germline, CDR1 is KGHSH and CDR2 is LQKENI. The CDR3 DNA reads TGTGCCAGCTCACCTTCGTCCCGGCCCCAAGAGACCCAGTACTTC. It translates to CASSPSSRPQETQYF.

This CDR3 is CASSLAGDYGYTF. CDR3 sequence (DNA): TGCGCCAGCAGCTTGGCAGGAGACTATGGCTACACCTTC. The chain joins TRBV5-1 to TRBJ1-2; D is undetermined. Per germline, CDR1 SGHRS and CDR2 YFSETQ. Trimming removed 0 bases from V and 3 bases from J, with 6 bases in between. The CDR3 has 13 amino acids.

The V call is TRBV5-5, the J call TRBJ1-5; D is possibly TRBD1 (5 bases). CDR3 length: 15 amino acids. V lost 6 bases and J 6 bases, leaving 19 bases between the germline ends. Germline V gives CDR1 SGHKS, CDR2 YYEKEE (reference sequence). Here the CDR3 DNA reads TGTGCCAGCACCTGGGGCTCGGCTCCGAGTCAGCCCCAGCATTTT. This codes for CASTWGSAPSQPQHF.

This sequence joins TRBV4-3 and TRBJ2-1; TRBD1 might be the D (6 bases). V lost 0 bases, J lost 6 bases, and 18 bases lay in between. The CDR3 runs to 17 residues. Germline assignment: CDR1 LGHNA and CDR2 YSLEER. CDR3 sequence: CASSQDTQGYLVNEQFF. The CDR3 DNA reads as TGCGCCAGCAGCCAAGATACGCAGGGGTACTTGGTCAATGAGCAGTTCTTC.

The table lists this clone with a count of one. The chain links TRBV2 to TRBJ2-5; the match to TRBD2 covers 8 bases. Trimming cost V 2 bases and J 0 bases; bases outside gene matches: 8. This CDR3 is 17 amino acids long. The germline gives CDR1 SNHLY, CDR2 FYNNEI. This CDR3 reads CASSEIRRGGYQETQYF. Written as DNA, the CDR3 is TGTGCCAGCAGTGAAATTCGCCGGGGGGGGTACCAAGAGACCCAGTACTTC.

The CDR3 region is CASSYTGQGGNTIYF. The DNA of the CDR3 is TGTGCCAGCAGCTATACTGGACAGGGGGGGAACACCATATATTTT. The chain joins TRBV27 to TRBJ1-3; 10 nucleotides align to TRBD1. V was pared by 6 bases and J by 7 bases, with 9 bases of the junction left unmatched. The germline V gene has CDR1 MNHEY and CDR2 SMNVEV (reference sequence). The CDR3 is 15 amino acids.

In this sample, this clone turned up a few times. V and J are TRBV28 and TRBJ1-3; no clear D. This CDR3 comprises 14 residues. CDR1 and CDR2 from the germline V gene are MDHEN and SYDVKM. Trimming took off 3 bases at V and 2 bases at J, with 8 bases between the two ends. The DNA of the CDR3 is TGTGCCAGCAGTTTGGGTGGGGCTGGAAACACCATATATTTT. Encoded protein: CASSLGGAGNTIYF.

The chain has TRBV28 and TRBJ1-1; D gene ambiguous. This CDR3 has 14 residues. V gave up 3 bases and J gave up 2 bases, with 10 bases separating them. Germline CDR1 and CDR2: MDHEN and SYDVKM. The CDR3 loop is CASSFGRFNTEAFF. The CDR3 DNA follows: TGTGCCAGCAGTTTTGGGAGATTTAACACTGAAGCTTTCTTT.

The chain is built from TRBV5-6 and TRBJ2-3; no definite D call. Trimming left V 4 bases short and J 4 bases short, with 7 bases between. The germline gives CDR1 SGHDT, CDR2 YYEEEE. This CDR3 is 12 amino acids long. CDR3 in amino acids: CASSPTSDTQYF. CDR3 sequence (DNA): TGTGCCAGCAGCCCAACTTCAGATACGCAGTATTTT.

The chain is built from TRBV9 and TRBJ2-7, with a possible D match to TRBD1 (5 bases). V was shortened by 0 bases and J by 5 bases, with 15 bases between the two germline ends. Looked up from germline, CDR1 is SGDLS and CDR2 is YYNGEE. The CDR3 length is 15 residues. The CDR3 loop reads CASSVGQSLSHEQYF. In DNA form, the CDR3 reads TGTGCCAGCAGCGTAGGACAGTCCCTAAGCCACGAGCAGTACTTC.

The chain recombines TRBV10-3 with TRBJ2-3, with unresolved D. From germline, CDR1 is ENHRY and CDR2 SYGVKD. The V and J ends lost 5 bases and 3 bases respectively, with 12 bases between them. This CDR3 contains 14 residues. CDR3 sequence reads: CAISQVVLTDTQYF. As DNA, the CDR3 is TGTGCCATCAGTCAAGTTGTCCTTACAGATACGCAGTATTTT.

The chain links TRBV9 to TRBJ1-1; weak D call: TRBD1 (6 bases). CDR1 is SGDLS, CDR2 YYNGEE, per germline. This CDR3 comprises 15 residues. Trimming removed 6 bases from V and 4 bases from J, with 19 bases in between. The CDR3: CASIFLQGGTTEAFF. The CDR3 DNA follows: TGTGCCAGCATCTTCCTACAGGGTGGGACCACTGAAGCTTTCTTT.

The rearrangement joins TRBV6-5 to TRBJ1-3; D remains unclear. Trimming took off 6 bases at V and 0 bases at J, with 12 bases between the two ends. The CDR3 runs to 15 residues. Germline V lookup: CDR1 MNHEY, CDR2 SVGAGI. CDR3 bases: TGTGCCAGCAGAAACTCCCAGGTCTCTGGAAACACCATATATTTT. This gives the protein CASRNSQVSGNTIYF.

V and J are TRBV28 and TRBJ2-7; TRBD1 aligns across 7 bases. After removal of 5 bases from V and 3 bases from J, the junction contained 7 bases not matched to a gene. CDR1 is MDHEN, CDR2 SYDVKM, per germline. The CDR3 totals 14 residues. This CDR3 reads CASSPSGQYYEQYF. CDR3 in DNA: TGTGCCAGCAGTCCCTCGGGACAGTACTACGAGCAGTACTTC.

The CDR3 reads CASSFRGDNTGELFF. The DNA for the CDR3 is TGTGCCAGCAGCTTCCGAGGGGATAACACCGGGGAGCTGTTTTTT. The rearrangement uses TRBV7-2 and TRBJ2-2, with D perhaps given as TRBD1 or TRBD2 (5 bases each). This CDR3 has 15 amino acids. V lost 3 bases, J lost 2 bases, and 10 bases lay in between. Germline values: CDR1 SGHTA, CDR2 FQGNSA.

The gene calls are TRBV27 and TRBJ1-2, with D unresolved. CDR3 length: 14 residues. V was trimmed by 5 bases and J by 4 bases, leaving 14 bases between them. Germline V lookup: CDR1 MNHEY, CDR2 SMNVEV (reference sequence). The CDR3 sequence is CASSPTSAFYGYTF. In nucleotides, the CDR3 is TGTGCCAGCAGTCCCACTTCCGCTTTCTATGGCTACACCTTC.

This chain joins TRBV18 and TRBJ2-7; D remains unclear. The CDR3 covers 14 residues. V gave up 2 bases and J gave up 7 bases, with 15 bases separating them. The germline V gene has CDR1 KGHSH and CDR2 LQKENI. The CDR3 DNA follows: TGTGCCAGCTCACCAAAGGAGTTACCTAGAGAGCAGTACTTC. Translating it yields CASSPKELPREQYF.

V usage is TRBV10-3 and J usage is TRBJ2-1; D is tentatively TRBD1 or TRBD2 (7 bases each). V shed 0 bases and J shed 9 bases, with 15 bases lying between them. The germline CDR1 and CDR2 sequences are ENHRY and SYGVKD. The CDR3 totals 15 residues. CDR3 residues: CAISESGEGAGEQFF. CDR3 DNA: TGTGCCATCAGTGAGTCGGGGGAGGGGGCAGGTGAGCAGTTCTTC.

This chain joins TRBV7-9 and TRBJ1-1; D is ambiguous. The V gene lost 5 bases and the J gene lost 1 base, with 11 bases spanning the gap. The germline V gene has CDR1 SEHNR and CDR2 FQNEAQ (reference sequence). The CDR3 extends over 14 amino acids. This CDR3 is CASSPYRENTEAFF. CDR3 nucleotide sequence: TGTGCCAGCAGCCCATACAGAGAGAACACTGAAGCTTTCTTT.

The chain recombines TRBV6-6 with TRBJ2-7; 11 nucleotides agree with TRBD2. The CDR3 has 16 amino acids. Germline V lookup: CDR1 MNHNY, CDR2 SVGAGI (reference sequence). The V segment lost 6 bases and the J segment 4 bases; nucleotides outside the gene matches: 11. The CDR3 region has the DNA TGTGCCAGCAGCCGCGTTCCGGGACTAGCGGTGTACGAGCAGTACTTC. This codes for CASSRVPGLAVYEQYF.